This T cell receptor (beta chain) was identified in a study of T cells after yellow fever vaccination. CDR3 length: 14 amino acids. Per germline, CDR1 SGDLS and CDR2 YYNGEE. The V and J ends lost 0 bases and 2 bases respectively, with 8 bases between them. TCRdb recomputed calls from the 5' RACE reads with MiXCR, one row per CDR3 protein. The repertoire holds approximately 350,000 distinct CDR3 sequences, with around 10% as singletons. This clonotype was seen a few times. The TCR was taken from a man younger than 30 who received the YFV17D yellow fever vaccine. The chain has TRBV9 and TRBJ1-1; D is undetermined. Sequenced here: PBMCs, sampled on the day of the first yellow fever vaccination. In DNA, the CDR3 is TGTGCCAGCAGCGTAGTCTTAAGAAACACTGAAGCTTTCTTT. This translates into CASSVVLRNTEAFF.